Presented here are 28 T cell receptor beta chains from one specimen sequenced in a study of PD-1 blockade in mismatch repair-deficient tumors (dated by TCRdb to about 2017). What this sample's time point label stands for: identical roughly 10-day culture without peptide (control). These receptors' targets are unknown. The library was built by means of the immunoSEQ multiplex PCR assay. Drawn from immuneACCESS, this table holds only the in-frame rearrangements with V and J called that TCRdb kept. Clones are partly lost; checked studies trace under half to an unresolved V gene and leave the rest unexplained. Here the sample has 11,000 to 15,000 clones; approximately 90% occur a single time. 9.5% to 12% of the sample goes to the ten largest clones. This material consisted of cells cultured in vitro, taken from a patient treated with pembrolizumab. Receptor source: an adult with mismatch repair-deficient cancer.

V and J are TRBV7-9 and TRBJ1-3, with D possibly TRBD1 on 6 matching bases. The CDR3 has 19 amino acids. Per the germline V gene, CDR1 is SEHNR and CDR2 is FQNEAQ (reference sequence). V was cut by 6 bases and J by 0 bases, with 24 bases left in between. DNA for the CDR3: TGTGCCAGCAGGAATAGGGGCTACAGGGACATGAGCTCTGGAAACACCATATATTTT. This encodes CASRNRGYRDMSSGNTIYF.

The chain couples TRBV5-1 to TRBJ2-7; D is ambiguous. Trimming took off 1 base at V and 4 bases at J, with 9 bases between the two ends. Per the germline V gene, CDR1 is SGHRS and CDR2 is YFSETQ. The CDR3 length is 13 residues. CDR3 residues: CASSLSTFYEQYF. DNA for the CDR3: TGCGCCAGCAGCTTGTCCACCTTTTACGAGCAGTACTTC.

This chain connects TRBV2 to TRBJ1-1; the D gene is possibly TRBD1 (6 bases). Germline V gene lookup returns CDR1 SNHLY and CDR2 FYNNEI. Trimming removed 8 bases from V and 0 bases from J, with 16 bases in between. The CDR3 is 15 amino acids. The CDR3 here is CASGTGKVMNTEAFF. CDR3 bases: TGTGCCAGCGGAACAGGGAAGGTAATGAACACTGAAGCTTTCTTT.

CDR3 residues: CATTAGGGEETQYF. CDR3 DNA: TGTGCCACGACAGCAGGGGGCGGTGAAGAGACCCAGTACTTC. V usage is TRBV10-3 and J usage is TRBJ2-5; 8 bases are shared with TRBD1. With V trimmed by 10 bases and J by 3 bases, 10 bases remained unmatched. CDR3 length equals 14 residues. Germline V gene sequence: CDR1 ENHRY, CDR2 SYGVKD.

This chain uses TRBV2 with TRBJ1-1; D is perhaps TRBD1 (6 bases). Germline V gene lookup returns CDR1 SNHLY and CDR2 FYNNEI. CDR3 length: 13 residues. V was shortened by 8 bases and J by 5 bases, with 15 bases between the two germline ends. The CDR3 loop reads CASRRGGWTEAFF. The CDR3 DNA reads TGTGCCAGCCGCAGAGGGGGTTGGACTGAAGCTTTCTTT.

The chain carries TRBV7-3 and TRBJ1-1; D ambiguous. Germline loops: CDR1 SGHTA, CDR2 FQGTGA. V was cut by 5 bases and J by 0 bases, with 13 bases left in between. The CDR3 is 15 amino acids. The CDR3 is CASSPPTAMNTEAFF. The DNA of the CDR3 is TGTGCCAGCAGCCCCCCGACGGCGATGAACACTGAAGCTTTCTTT.

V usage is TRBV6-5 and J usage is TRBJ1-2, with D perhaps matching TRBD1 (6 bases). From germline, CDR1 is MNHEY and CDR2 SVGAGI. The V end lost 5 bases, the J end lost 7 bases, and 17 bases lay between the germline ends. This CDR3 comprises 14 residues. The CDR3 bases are TGTGCCAGCAGTCCCCCAGACAGGAGGAGTGGCTACACCTTC. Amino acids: CASSPPDRRSGYTF.

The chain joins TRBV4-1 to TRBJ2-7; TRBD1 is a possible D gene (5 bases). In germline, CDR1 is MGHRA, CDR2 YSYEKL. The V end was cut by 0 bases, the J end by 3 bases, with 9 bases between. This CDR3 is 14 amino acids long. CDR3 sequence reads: CASSQDRVFYEQYF. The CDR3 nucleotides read TGCGCCAGCAGCCAAGACAGGGTATTCTACGAGCAGTACTTC.

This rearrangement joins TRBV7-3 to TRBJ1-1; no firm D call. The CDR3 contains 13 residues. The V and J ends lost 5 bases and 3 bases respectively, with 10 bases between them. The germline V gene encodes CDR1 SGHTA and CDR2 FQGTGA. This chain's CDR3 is CASSRTSDTEAFF. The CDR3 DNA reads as TGTGCCAGCAGCCGAACTTCGGACACTGAAGCTTTCTTT. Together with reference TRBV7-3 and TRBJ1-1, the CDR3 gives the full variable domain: GAGVSQTPSNKVTEKGKYVELRCDPISGHTALYWYRQSLGQGPEFLIYFQGTGAADDSGLPNDRFFAVRPEGSVSTLKIQRTERGDSAVYLCASSRTSDTEAFFGQGTRLTVV.

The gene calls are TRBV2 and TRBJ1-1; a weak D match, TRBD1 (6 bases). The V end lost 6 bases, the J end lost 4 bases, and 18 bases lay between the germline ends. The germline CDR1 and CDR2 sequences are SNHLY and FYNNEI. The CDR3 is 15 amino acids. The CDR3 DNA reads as TGTGCCAGCAGGGAGACAGGTTGGAAGGGCACTGAAGCTTTCTTT. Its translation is CASRETGWKGTEAFF.

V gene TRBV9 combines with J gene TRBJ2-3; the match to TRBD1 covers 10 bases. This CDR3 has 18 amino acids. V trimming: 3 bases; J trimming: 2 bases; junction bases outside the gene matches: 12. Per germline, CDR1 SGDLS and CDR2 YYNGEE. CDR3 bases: TGTGCCAGCAGCGCATCAGGTGGGGGACAGGGGTTCACAGATACGCAGTATTTT. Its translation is CASSASGGGQGFTDTQYF.

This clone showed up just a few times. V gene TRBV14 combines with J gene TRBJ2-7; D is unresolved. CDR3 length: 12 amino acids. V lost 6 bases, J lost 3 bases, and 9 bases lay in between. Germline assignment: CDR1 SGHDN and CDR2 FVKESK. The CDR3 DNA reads TGTGCCAGCAGAGGTCAGAGCTACGAGCAGTACTTC. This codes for CASRGQSYEQYF.

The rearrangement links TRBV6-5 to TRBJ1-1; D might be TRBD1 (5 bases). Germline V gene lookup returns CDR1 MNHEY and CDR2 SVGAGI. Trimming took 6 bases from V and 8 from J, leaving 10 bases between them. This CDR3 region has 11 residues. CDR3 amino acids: CASRTWTEAFF. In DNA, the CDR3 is TGTGCCAGCAGAACTTGGACAGAAGCTTTCTTT.

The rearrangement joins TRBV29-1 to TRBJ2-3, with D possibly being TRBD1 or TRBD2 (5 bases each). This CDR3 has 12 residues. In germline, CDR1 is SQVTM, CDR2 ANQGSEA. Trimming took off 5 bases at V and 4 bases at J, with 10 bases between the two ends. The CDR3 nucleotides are TGCAGCGTTAAGGGGAGCGCAGATACGCAGTATTTT. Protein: CSVKGSADTQYF.

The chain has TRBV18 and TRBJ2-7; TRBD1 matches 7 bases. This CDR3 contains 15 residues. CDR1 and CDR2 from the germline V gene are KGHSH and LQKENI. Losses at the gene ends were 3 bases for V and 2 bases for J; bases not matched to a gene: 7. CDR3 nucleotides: TGTGCCAGCTCACCTCCGACAGGGCGAGCCTACGAGCAGTACTTC. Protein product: CASSPPTGRAYEQYF.

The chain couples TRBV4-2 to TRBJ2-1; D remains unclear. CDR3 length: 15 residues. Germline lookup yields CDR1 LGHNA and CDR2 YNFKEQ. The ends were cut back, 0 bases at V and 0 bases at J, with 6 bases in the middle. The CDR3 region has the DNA TGTGCCAGCAGCCAAGATTATAGCTCCTACAATGAGCAGTTCTTC. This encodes CASSQDYSSYNEQFF.

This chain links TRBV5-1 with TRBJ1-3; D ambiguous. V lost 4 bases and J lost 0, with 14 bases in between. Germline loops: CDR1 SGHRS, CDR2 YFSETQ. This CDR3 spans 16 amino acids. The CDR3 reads CASSPTAGSSGNTIYF. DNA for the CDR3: TGCGCCAGCAGCCCGACGGCGGGGAGCTCTGGAAACACCATATATTTT.

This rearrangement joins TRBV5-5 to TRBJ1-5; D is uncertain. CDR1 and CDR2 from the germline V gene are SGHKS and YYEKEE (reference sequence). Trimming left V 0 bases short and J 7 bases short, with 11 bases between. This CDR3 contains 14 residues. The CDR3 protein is CASSLAGIGQPQHF. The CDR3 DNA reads TGTGCCAGCAGCTTGGCTGGGATTGGCCAGCCCCAGCATTTT.

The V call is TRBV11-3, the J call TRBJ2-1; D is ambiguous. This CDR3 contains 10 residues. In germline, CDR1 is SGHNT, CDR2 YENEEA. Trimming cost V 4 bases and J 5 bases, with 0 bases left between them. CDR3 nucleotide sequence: TGTGCCAGCAGCTACAATGAGCAGTTCTTC. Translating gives CASSYNEQFF.

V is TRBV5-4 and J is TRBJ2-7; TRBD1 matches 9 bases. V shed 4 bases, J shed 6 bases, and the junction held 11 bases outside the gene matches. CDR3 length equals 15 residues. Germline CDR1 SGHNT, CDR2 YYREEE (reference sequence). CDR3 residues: CASSHVPGQGAEQYF. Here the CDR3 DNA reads TGTGCCAGCAGCCACGTCCCGGGACAGGGTGCCGAGCAGTACTTC.

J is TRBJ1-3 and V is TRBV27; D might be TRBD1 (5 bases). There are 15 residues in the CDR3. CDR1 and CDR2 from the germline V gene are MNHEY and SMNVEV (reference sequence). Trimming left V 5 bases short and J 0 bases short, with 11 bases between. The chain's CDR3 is CASSQGVLSGNTIYF. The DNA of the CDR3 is TGTGCCAGCAGTCAAGGGGTCCTCTCTGGAAACACCATATATTTT.

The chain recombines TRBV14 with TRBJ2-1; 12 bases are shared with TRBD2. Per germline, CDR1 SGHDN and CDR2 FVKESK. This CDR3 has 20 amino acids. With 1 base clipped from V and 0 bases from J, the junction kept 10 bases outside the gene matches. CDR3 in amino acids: CASSQGPRTSGMSSYNEQFF. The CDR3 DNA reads TGTGCCAGCAGCCAAGGGCCGCGGACTAGCGGGATGAGCTCCTACAATGAGCAGTTCTTC.

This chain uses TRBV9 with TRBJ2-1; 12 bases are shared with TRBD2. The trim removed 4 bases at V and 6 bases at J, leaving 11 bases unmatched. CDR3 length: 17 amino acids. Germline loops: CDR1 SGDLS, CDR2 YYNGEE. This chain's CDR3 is CASSLRLAGDGGNEQFF. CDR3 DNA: TGTGCCAGCAGCCTAAGACTAGCGGGAGACGGGGGCAATGAGCAGTTCTTC.

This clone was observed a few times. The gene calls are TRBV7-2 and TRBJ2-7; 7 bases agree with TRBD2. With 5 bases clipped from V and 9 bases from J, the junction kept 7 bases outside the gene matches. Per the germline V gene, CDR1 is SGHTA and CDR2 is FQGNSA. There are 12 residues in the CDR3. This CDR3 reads CASSNRGRGQYF. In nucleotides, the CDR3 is TGTGCCAGCAGCAACCGCGGGAGAGGGCAGTACTTC. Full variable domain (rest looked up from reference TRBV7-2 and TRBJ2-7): GAGVSQSPSNKVTEKGKDVELRCDPISGHTALYWYRQSLGQGLEFLIYFQGNSAPDKSGLPSDRFSAERTGGSVSTLTIQRTQQEDSAVYLCASSNRGRGQYFGPGTRLTVT.

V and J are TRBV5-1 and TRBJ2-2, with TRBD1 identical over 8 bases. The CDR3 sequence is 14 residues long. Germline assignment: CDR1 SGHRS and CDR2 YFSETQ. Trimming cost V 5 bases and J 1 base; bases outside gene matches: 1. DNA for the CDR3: TGCGCCAGCAGTGACAGGGGGAACACCGGGGAGCTGTTTTTT. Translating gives CASSDRGNTGELFF. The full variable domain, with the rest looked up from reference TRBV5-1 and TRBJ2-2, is KAGVTQTPRYLIKTRGQQVTLSCSPISGHRSVSWYQQTPGQGLQFLFEYFSETQRNKGNFPGRFSGRQFSNSRSEMNVSTLELGDSALYLCASSDRGNTGELFFGEGSRLTVL.

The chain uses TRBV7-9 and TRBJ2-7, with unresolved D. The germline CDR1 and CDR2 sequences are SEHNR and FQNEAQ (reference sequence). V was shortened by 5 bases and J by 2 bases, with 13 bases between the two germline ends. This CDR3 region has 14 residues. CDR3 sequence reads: CASSRVLPPYEQYF. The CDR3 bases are TGTGCCAGCAGCCGAGTCCTGCCCCCCTACGAGCAGTACTTC. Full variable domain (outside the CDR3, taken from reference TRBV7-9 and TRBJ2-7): DTGVSQNPRHKITKRGQNVTFRCDPISEHNRLYWYRQTLGQGPEFLTYFQNEAQLEKSRLLSDRFSAERPKGSFSTLEIQRTEQGDSAMYLCASSRVLPPYEQYFGPGTRLTVT.

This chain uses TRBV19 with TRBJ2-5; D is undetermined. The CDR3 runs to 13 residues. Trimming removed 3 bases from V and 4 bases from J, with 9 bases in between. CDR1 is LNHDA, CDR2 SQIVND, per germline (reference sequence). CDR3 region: CASSMGWGETQYF. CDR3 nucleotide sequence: TGTGCCAGTAGTATGGGGTGGGGAGAGACCCAGTACTTC.

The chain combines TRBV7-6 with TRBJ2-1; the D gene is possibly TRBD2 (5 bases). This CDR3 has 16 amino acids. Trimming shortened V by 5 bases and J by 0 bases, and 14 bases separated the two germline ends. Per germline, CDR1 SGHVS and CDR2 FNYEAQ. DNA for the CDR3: TGTGCCAGCAGCCCTCGGGGAACTAGCTCCTACAATGAGCAGTTCTTC. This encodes CASSPRGTSSYNEQFF. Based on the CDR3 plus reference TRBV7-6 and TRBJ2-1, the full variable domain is GAGVSQSPRYKVTKRGQDVALRCDPISGHVSLYWYRQALGQGPEFLTYFNYEAQQDKSGLPNDRFSAERPEGSISTLTIQRTEQRDSAMYRCASSPRGTSSYNEQFFGPGTRLTVL.